Shown below are 10 T cell receptor beta chains from a single sample sequenced in a study of T cell responses to AZD1222 COVID-19 vaccine. TCRdb keeps only in-frame clones here, not all; method: immunoSEQ multiplex PCR. The table shows some 250,000 clones, with about 94% occurring only once. This specimen was peripheral blood, taken 28 days after the second AZD1222 dose. The receptors derive from an adult who received the AZD1222 COVID-19 vaccine.

The chain couples TRBV10-3 to TRBJ2-2; D may be TRBD2 (6 bases). Germline values: CDR1 ENHRY, CDR2 SYGVKD. V was pared by 3 bases and J by 4 bases, with 9 bases between. The CDR3 sequence is 14 residues long. CDR3 in amino acids: CAISELASTGELFF. The DNA for the CDR3 is TGTGCCATCAGTGAACTAGCTTCCACCGGGGAGCTGTTTTTT.

The J gene is TRBJ2-7, the V gene TRBV27, with TRBD2 as a possible D gene (6 bases). Trimming shortened V by 2 bases and J by 2 bases, and 16 bases separated the two germline ends. Germline V gene lookup returns CDR1 MNHEY and CDR2 SMNVEV (reference sequence). The CDR3 totals 16 residues. Written as DNA, the CDR3 is TGTGCCAGCAGTTTAAAATCTGAGGACTACCCCTACGAGCAGTACTTC. It translates to CASSLKSEDYPYEQYF.

The chain has TRBV27 and TRBJ2-7; D is ambiguous. Trimming removed 2 bases from V and 0 bases from J, with 8 bases in between. Germline-derived CDR1 and CDR2 are MNHEY and SMNVEV (reference sequence). The length of the CDR3 is 14 residues. The CDR3 protein is CASSLTPSSYEQYF. CDR3 sequence (DNA): TGTGCCAGCAGTTTAACTCCAAGCTCCTACGAGCAGTACTTC.

CDR3 sequence: CASSRGGYEQYF. CDR3 coding DNA: TGTGCCAGCAGTCGGGGGGGCTACGAGCAGTACTTC. This chain joins TRBV28 and TRBJ2-7; 8 nucleotides match TRBD2. With 5 bases clipped from V and 3 bases from J, the junction kept 0 bases outside the gene matches. The CDR3 contains 12 residues. Germline V lookup: CDR1 MDHEN, CDR2 SYDVKM.

The J gene is TRBJ1-1, the V gene TRBV6-4; D is ambiguous. The CDR3 has 13 residues. V lost 5 bases to trimming and J lost 1 base, with 8 bases between them. Germline V lookup: CDR1 MRHNA, CDR2 SNTAGT. CDR3 nucleotides: TGTGCCAGCAGTCATAGTGAGAACACTGAAGCTTTCTTT. Protein: CASSHSENTEAFF.

A single count supports this clone. The J gene is TRBJ1-2, the V gene TRBV6-5, with unresolved D. Trimming took 6 bases from V and 5 from J, leaving 10 bases between them. This CDR3 comprises 12 residues. Germline CDR1 and CDR2: MNHEY and SVGAGI. CDR3 in DNA: TGTGCCAGCAGATTGGTGGAGTATGGCTACACCTTC. Protein product: CASRLVEYGYTF.

This clone was detected only once. The chain employs TRBV7-9 and TRBJ2-5; 13 positions match TRBD2. V lost 4 bases to trimming and J lost 6 bases; unmatched junction nucleotides: 14. Germline loops: CDR1 SEHNR, CDR2 FQNEAQ (reference sequence). This CDR3 has 18 residues. In nucleotides, the CDR3 is TGTGCCAGCAGCTCCCTGACTAGCGGGAGGCCCGAGAGCAAGACCCAGTACTTC. This codes for CASSSLTSGRPESKTQYF.

This chain joins TRBV25-1 and TRBJ1-1, with 8 positions matching TRBD1. The V segment lost 6 bases and the J segment 4 bases; nucleotides outside the gene matches: 4. The CDR3 totals 13 residues. CDR1 and CDR2 (germline): MGHDK, SYGVNS. The CDR3 here is CASSWTGPTEAFF. Here the CDR3 DNA reads TGTGCCAGCAGCTGGACAGGGCCCACTGAAGCTTTCTTT.

V and J are TRBV4-1 and TRBJ2-2; the D gene is possibly TRBD2 (5 bases). V was cut by 4 bases and J by 7 bases, with 13 bases left in between. Germline lookup yields CDR1 MGHRA and CDR2 YSYEKL. This CDR3 has 14 residues. The CDR3 sequence is CASSPALAGGELFF. The CDR3 DNA reads as TGCGCCAGCAGCCCGGCCCTGGCGGGCGGGGAGCTGTTTTTT.

This chain links TRBV15 with TRBJ1-1; D may be TRBD1 (6 bases). V lost 3 bases to trimming and J lost 9 bases, with 23 bases between them. In germline, CDR1 is LNHNV, CDR2 YYDKDF (reference sequence). The CDR3 loop spans 16 amino acids. CDR3 loop: CATSSLNPGARGQAFF. The CDR3, as DNA: TGTGCCACCAGCAGTCTCAATCCGGGGGCGCGGGGGCAAGCTTTCTTT. Variable domain in full (rest from reference TRBV15 and TRBJ1-1): DAMVIQNPRYQVTQFGKPVTLSCSQTLNHNVMYWYQQKSSQAPKLLFHYYDKDFNNEADTPDNFQSRRPNTSFCFLDIRSPGLGDTAMYLCATSSLNPGARGQAFFGQGTRLTVV.